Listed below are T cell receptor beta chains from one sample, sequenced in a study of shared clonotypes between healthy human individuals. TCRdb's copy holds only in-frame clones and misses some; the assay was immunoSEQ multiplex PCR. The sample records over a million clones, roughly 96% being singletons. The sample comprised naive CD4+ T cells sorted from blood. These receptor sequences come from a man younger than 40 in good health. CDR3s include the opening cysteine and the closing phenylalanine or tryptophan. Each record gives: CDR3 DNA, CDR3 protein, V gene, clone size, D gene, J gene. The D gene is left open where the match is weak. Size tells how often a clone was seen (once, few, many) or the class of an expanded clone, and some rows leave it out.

cdr3_nt: TGTGCCAGCAGTAGGGGCGCGAACACTGAAGCTTTCTTT
cdr3_aa: CASSRGANTEAFF
v_call: TRBV25-1
clone_size: NA
d_call: NA
j_call: TRBJ1-1

cdr3_nt: TGTGCCAGCAGCTTACTGGGATACACAGATACGCAGTATTTT
cdr3_aa: CASSLLGYTDTQYF
v_call: TRBV7-9
clone_size: NA
d_call: NA
j_call: TRBJ2-3

cdr3_nt: TGTGCCATCAGGACAGGGAATTGGGCCCAGTACTTC
cdr3_aa: CAIRTGNWAQYF
v_call: TRBV10-3
clone_size: NA
d_call: TRBD1
j_call: TRBJ2-5

cdr3_nt: TGTGCCAGCTCACCCGTCGGTTACCGGGTGGAGCTGTTTTTT
cdr3_aa: CASSPVGYRVELFF
v_call: TRBV18
clone_size: NA
d_call: NA
j_call: TRBJ2-2

cdr3_nt: TGTGCCAGCAGCGGCGGGGAAGGCACTGAAGCTTTCTTT
cdr3_aa: CASSGGEGTEAFF
v_call: TRBV2
clone_size: NA
d_call: NA
j_call: TRBJ1-1

cdr3_nt: TGTGCCAGCAGCCCCAGGGCCCAGACGCCCTACCATGAGCAGTTCTTC
cdr3_aa: CASSPRAQTPYHEQFF
v_call: TRBV6-4
clone_size: few
d_call: NA
j_call: TRBJ2-1

cdr3_nt: TGCGCCAGCAGCCACAACTATGGCTACACCTTC
cdr3_aa: CASSHNYGYTF
v_call: TRBV4-1
clone_size: NA
d_call: NA
j_call: TRBJ1-2

cdr3_nt: TGTGCCACCAGGGACGGGGCCCACAATGAGCAGTTCTTC
cdr3_aa: CATRDGAHNEQFF
v_call: TRBV7-8
clone_size: NA
d_call: NA
j_call: TRBJ2-1

cdr3_nt: TGTGCCAGCAGCTTAGGTCAGCGAGCCAAAAACATTCAGTACTTC
cdr3_aa: CASSLGQRAKNIQYF
v_call: TRBV7-8
clone_size: NA
d_call: NA
j_call: TRBJ2-4

cdr3_nt: TGTGCCAGCAGTCCTAGCGGAGCTAGCTCCTACAATGAGCAGTTCTTC
cdr3_aa: CASSPSGASSYNEQFF
v_call: TRBV6-4
clone_size: NA
d_call: TRBD2
j_call: TRBJ2-1

cdr3_nt: TGTGCCAGCAGAAAGAGGGAACAGGGGGTTTTGTACGAGCAGTACTTC
cdr3_aa: CASRKREQGVLYEQYF
v_call: TRBV21-1
clone_size: NA
d_call: NA
j_call: TRBJ2-7

cdr3_nt: TGTGCCAGCTCACCAGCGCAGGGCTACCAGCCCCAGCATTTT
cdr3_aa: CASSPAQGYQPQHF
v_call: TRBV18
clone_size: NA
d_call: NA
j_call: TRBJ1-5

cdr3_nt: TGTGCCAGCAGCTTAGAGGTTGTGGAAGGAAACACCATATATTTT
cdr3_aa: CASSLEVVEGNTIYF
v_call: TRBV7-9
clone_size: NA
d_call: NA
j_call: TRBJ1-3

cdr3_nt: TGTGCCAGCAGTTACCGTACCGGGCCGCTAGTGAGCGGCTACACCTTC
cdr3_aa: CASSYRTGPLVSGYTF
v_call: TRBV6-6
clone_size: NA
d_call: NA
j_call: TRBJ1-2

cdr3_nt: TGCGCCAGCAGCTGGGACCAACAGACCATAGCCAAAAACATTCAGTACTTC
cdr3_aa: CASSWDQQTIAKNIQYF
v_call: TRBV5-1
clone_size: NA
d_call: NA
j_call: TRBJ2-4

cdr3_nt: TGTGCAAAACGGCGGGAGGGTAGAACAGAGACCCAGTACTTC
cdr3_aa: CAKRREGRTETQYF
v_call: TRBV5-3
clone_size: once
d_call: TRBD2
j_call: TRBJ2-5

cdr3_nt: TGCGCCAGCAGCCCCACTAGCGGAATCTACAATGAGCAGTTCTTC
cdr3_aa: CASSPTSGIYNEQFF
v_call: TRBV5-1
clone_size: NA
d_call: TRBD2
j_call: TRBJ2-1

cdr3_nt: TGCGCCAGCACAAAGGGAGGGGTGTACCAAGAGACCCAGTACTTC
cdr3_aa: CASTKGGVYQETQYF
v_call: TRBV5-1
clone_size: NA
d_call: TRBD2
j_call: TRBJ2-5

cdr3_nt: TGTGCCAGCAGTCTTTATAGCGGGAGGGGACCCACAGATACGCAGTATTTT
cdr3_aa: CASSLYSGRGPTDTQYF
v_call: TRBV28
clone_size: NA
d_call: TRBD2
j_call: TRBJ2-3

cdr3_nt: TGCGCCAGCAGCCTAGGGGCGCCGATGGGGGACTCGACGTTCTTC
cdr3_aa: CASSLGAPMGDSTFF
v_call: TRBV4-1
clone_size: NA
d_call: NA
j_call: TRBJ2-1

cdr3_nt: TGTGCCAGCAGTTTTGAGCGACTAGCGGCCTACGAGCAGTACTTC
cdr3_aa: CASSFERLAAYEQYF
v_call: TRBV7-2
clone_size: NA
d_call: TRBD2
j_call: TRBJ2-7

cdr3_nt: TGTGCCAGTAGTATTCGAACCTCCCCCAATGAGCAGTTCTTC
cdr3_aa: CASSIRTSPNEQFF
v_call: TRBV19
clone_size: NA
d_call: NA
j_call: TRBJ2-1

cdr3_nt: TGTGCCAGCAGCACAAGGGGAGATACGCAGTATTTT
cdr3_aa: CASSTRGDTQYF
v_call: TRBV11-3
clone_size: NA
d_call: NA
j_call: TRBJ2-3

cdr3_nt: TGTGCCAGCAGCGTAGGGGCCATGGGTCGCTCTGAAGCTTTCTTT
cdr3_aa: CASSVGAMGRSEAFF
v_call: TRBV9
clone_size: NA
d_call: NA
j_call: TRBJ1-1

cdr3_nt: TGTGCCAGCAGCTTTCGCTCCTACGAGCAGTACTTC
cdr3_aa: CASSFRSYEQYF
v_call: TRBV11-2
clone_size: NA
d_call: NA
j_call: TRBJ2-7

cdr3_nt: TGTGCCAGCAGCTTGTTCCTAGCGGGTGCCTACGAGCAGTACTTC
cdr3_aa: CASSLFLAGAYEQYF
v_call: TRBV5-4
clone_size: NA
d_call: TRBD2
j_call: TRBJ2-7

cdr3_nt: TGTGCCAGCAGCCAAGGGCGTATAAGGACGGCCGGGGAGCTGTTTTTT
cdr3_aa: CASSQGRIRTAGELFF
v_call: TRBV14
clone_size: NA
d_call: NA
j_call: TRBJ2-2

cdr3_nt: TGTGCCAGCAGCCCCACATTACAGGGAGCCCTCGGCTACACCTTC
cdr3_aa: CASSPTLQGALGYTF
v_call: TRBV7-9
clone_size: NA
d_call: NA
j_call: TRBJ1-2

cdr3_nt: TGTGCCAGCAGCTTGGGGTCCTCTTGGGAGCAGTACTTC
cdr3_aa: CASSLGSSWEQYF
v_call: TRBV5-5
clone_size: NA
d_call: NA
j_call: TRBJ2-7

cdr3_nt: TGTGCCAGCTCACTTAAAGGATCGAACACTGAAGCTTTCTTT
cdr3_aa: CASSLKGSNTEAFF
v_call: TRBV18
clone_size: once
d_call: NA
j_call: TRBJ1-1

cdr3_nt: TGTGCCAGCAGTTTCAAGTGGGAGCTGTTTTTT
cdr3_aa: CASSFKWELFF
v_call: TRBV28
clone_size: NA
d_call: NA
j_call: TRBJ2-2

cdr3_nt: TGCGCCAGCAGTGAGGCTAGCGGGGGTGGTTACAATGAGCAGTTCTTC
cdr3_aa: CASSEASGGGYNEQFF
v_call: TRBV10-1
clone_size: NA
d_call: TRBD2
j_call: TRBJ2-1

cdr3_nt: TGTGCCAGCAGCCCGGTCCGCACCGGGGAGCTGTTTTTT
cdr3_aa: CASSPVRTGELFF
v_call: TRBV14
clone_size: NA
d_call: NA
j_call: TRBJ2-2

cdr3_nt: TGTGCCAGCAGCCCGGCGAACACCGGGGAGCTGTTTTTT
cdr3_aa: CASSPANTGELFF
v_call: TRBV2
clone_size: NA
d_call: NA
j_call: TRBJ2-2

cdr3_nt: TGCGCCAGCAGCTTAGGGGCAGGCAATCAGCCCCAGCATTTT
cdr3_aa: CASSLGAGNQPQHF
v_call: TRBV5-1
clone_size: NA
d_call: NA
j_call: TRBJ1-5

cdr3_nt: TGTGCCAGTAGTATTTATAGCGGGAGAGCTAATGAGCAGTTCTTC
cdr3_aa: CASSIYSGRANEQFF
v_call: TRBV19
clone_size: NA
d_call: TRBD2
j_call: TRBJ2-1

cdr3_nt: TGTGCCAGCAGTTACTCAAGCATAGCCAAAAACATTCAGTACTTC
cdr3_aa: CASSYSSIAKNIQYF
v_call: TRBV6-5
clone_size: NA
d_call: NA
j_call: TRBJ2-4

cdr3_nt: TGCAGCGTTGAAGATCGACAGTTAGCCAAAAACATTCAGTACTTC
cdr3_aa: CSVEDRQLAKNIQYF
v_call: TRBV29-1
clone_size: once
d_call: NA
j_call: TRBJ2-4

cdr3_nt: TGTGCCAGCGCAACAGGGGGTCTCTCTGGAAACACCATATATTTT
cdr3_aa: CASATGGLSGNTIYF
v_call: TRBV19
clone_size: NA
d_call: TRBD1
j_call: TRBJ1-3

cdr3_nt: TGTGCCAGCAGCAGACGGACAGGGCTGAACACCGGGGAGCTGTTTTTT
cdr3_aa: CASSRRTGLNTGELFF
v_call: TRBV5-4
clone_size: NA
d_call: TRBD1
j_call: TRBJ2-2

cdr3_nt: TGTGCCAGCGGCAGCGGGGCGGTGAATGAGCAGTTCTTC
cdr3_aa: CASGSGAVNEQFF
v_call: TRBV28
clone_size: NA
d_call: TRBD2
j_call: TRBJ2-1

cdr3_nt: TGTGCCAGCAGCTTGGATACCGGGGAGCTGTTTTTT
cdr3_aa: CASSLDTGELFF
v_call: TRBV5-4
clone_size: NA
d_call: NA
j_call: TRBJ2-2

cdr3_nt: TGTGCCAGCAGCTTAGGCGGGAGGGATTACGAGCAGTACTTC
cdr3_aa: CASSLGGRDYEQYF
v_call: TRBV7-9
clone_size: few
d_call: TRBD2
j_call: TRBJ2-7

cdr3_nt: TGTGCCAGCTCACCATTTGTGAGGACTGGTGGAGCGGGCTTAGGCAAAAACATTCAGTACTTC
cdr3_aa: CASSPFVRTGGAGLGKNIQYF
v_call: TRBV18
clone_size: once
d_call: NA
j_call: TRBJ2-4

cdr3_nt: TGTGCCAGCAGCTTAGGGAGCGGACAGGCCGGGACCCAGTACTTC
cdr3_aa: CASSLGSGQAGTQYF
v_call: TRBV7-9
clone_size: NA
d_call: TRBD1
j_call: TRBJ2-5

cdr3_nt: TGTGCCAGCAGTGAGACCTGGGACAGTAGAACGTACGAGCAGTACTTC
cdr3_aa: CASSETWDSRTYEQYF
v_call: TRBV6-1
clone_size: NA
d_call: TRBD1
j_call: TRBJ2-7

cdr3_nt: TGTGCCAGCAGGTTAGAAACAGATACGCAGTATTTT
cdr3_aa: CASRLETDTQYF
v_call: TRBV28
clone_size: NA
d_call: NA
j_call: TRBJ2-3

cdr3_nt: TGTGCCAGTAGTACCCAGGGACAGACGAACACTGAAGCTTTCTTT
cdr3_aa: CASSTQGQTNTEAFF
v_call: TRBV19
clone_size: once
d_call: TRBD1
j_call: TRBJ1-1

cdr3_nt: TGCAGCGTCCCTCGGGCGGACGGACAGCCCTACGAGCAGTACTTC
cdr3_aa: CSVPRADGQPYEQYF
v_call: TRBV29-1
clone_size: NA
d_call: NA
j_call: TRBJ2-7

cdr3_nt: TGTGCCATCAGCACTAGCGGGGCCGGGGATACGCAGTATTTT
cdr3_aa: CAISTSGAGDTQYF
v_call: TRBV10-3
clone_size: NA
d_call: TRBD2
j_call: TRBJ2-3

cdr3_nt: TGTGCCAGCAGCCAGTCCACAGGGCCCGAGCAGTACTTC
cdr3_aa: CASSQSTGPEQYF
v_call: TRBV7-2
clone_size: NA
d_call: NA
j_call: TRBJ2-7

cdr3_nt: TGTGCCAGCAGTCCCTCTTTGGGGACAGGGTCCCACGAGCAGTACTTC
cdr3_aa: CASSPSLGTGSHEQYF
v_call: TRBV27
clone_size: NA
d_call: TRBD1
j_call: TRBJ2-7

cdr3_nt: TGTGCCAGCAGTGAAGTCGGGGACCCGTACAATGAGCAGTTCTTC
cdr3_aa: CASSEVGDPYNEQFF
v_call: TRBV2
clone_size: NA
d_call: NA
j_call: TRBJ2-1

cdr3_nt: TGTGCCAGCAGTTTGGGACAGGGGTTTGACACCGGGGAGCTGTTTTTT
cdr3_aa: CASSLGQGFDTGELFF
v_call: TRBV27
clone_size: once
d_call: TRBD1
j_call: TRBJ2-2